The T cell receptor beta chain described here comes from a study of T cell changes during pregnancy in multiple sclerosis. Sequencing used immunoSEQ multiplex PCR; TCRdb keeps in-frame clones, though not all of them. The repertoire has about 86,000 clones, 80% to 95% of them found once; the top ten carry under 2%. This CDR3 comprises 17 residues. The germline V gene encodes CDR1 SGHAT and CDR2 FQNNGV. V lost 2 bases, J lost 1 base, and 14 bases lay in between. The TCR sequence derives from a female donor in good health, enrolled as a control in a pregnancy study. The chain recombines TRBV11-2 with TRBJ2-2; maybe TRBD2 (6 bases). Specimen: peripheral blood, collected in the first trimester of pregnancy. CDR3 in DNA: TGTGCCAGCAGCTTAAGCAGCGGCGGGGTGAACACCGGGGAGCTGTTTTTT. This encodes CASSLSSGGVNTGELFF.